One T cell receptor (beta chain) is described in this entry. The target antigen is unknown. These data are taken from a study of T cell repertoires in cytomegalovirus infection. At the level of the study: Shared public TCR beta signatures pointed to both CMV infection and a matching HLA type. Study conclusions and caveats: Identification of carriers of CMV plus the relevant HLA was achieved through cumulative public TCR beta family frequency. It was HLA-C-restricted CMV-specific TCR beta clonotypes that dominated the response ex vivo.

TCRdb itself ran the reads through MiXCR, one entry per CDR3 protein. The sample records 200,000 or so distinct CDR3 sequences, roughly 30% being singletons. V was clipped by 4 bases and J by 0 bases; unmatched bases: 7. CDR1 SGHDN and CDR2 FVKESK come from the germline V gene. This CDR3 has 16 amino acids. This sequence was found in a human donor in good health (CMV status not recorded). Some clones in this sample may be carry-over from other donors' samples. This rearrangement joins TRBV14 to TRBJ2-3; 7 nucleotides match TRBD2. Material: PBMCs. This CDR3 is CASSPGREYSTDTQYF. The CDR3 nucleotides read TGTGCCAGCAGCCCGGGGAGGGAGTACAGCACAGATACGCAGTATTTT.